This entry lists 27 T cell receptor beta chains sequenced from one sample in a study of cytomegalovirus exposure and HLA in healthy donors (dated by TCRdb to the late 2010s). Libraries were made using the immunoSEQ multiplex PCR assay. For the multiplex PCR, a mixture combining 60 forward primers for TCR Vbeta segments and 13 reverse primers for TCR Jbeta segments was used. TCRdb mirrors the immuneACCESS table, restricted to in-frame sequences. Some clones are absent from its copies; in checked studies, under half trace to an unresolved V gene, and the reason for the others is unknown. The sample has about 180,000 clones on record, roughly 80% of them singletons. The leading ten clones occupy 0.5% to 0.55% of the sample. Material: PBMCs. All receptors derive from a woman in her forties or fifties in good health and CMV-seronegative.

V is TRBV29-1 and J is TRBJ1-2; possibly TRBD1 for D (5 bases). CDR1 and CDR2 from the germline V gene are SQVTM and ANQGSEA. The CDR3 consists of 14 residues. The V and J ends lost 1 base and 6 bases respectively, with 15 bases between them. DNA for the CDR3: TGCAGCGTTGAAGGTGGGGGGTCGGGCGATGGCTACACCTTC. The encoded protein is CSVEGGGSGDGYTF. Full variable domain (missing parts from reference TRBV29-1 and TRBJ1-2): SAVISQKPSRDICQRGTSLTIQCQVDSQVTMMFWYRQQPGQSLTLIATANQGSEATYESGFVIDKFPISRPNLTFSTLTVSNMSPEDSSIYLCSVEGGGSGDGYTFGSGTRLTVV.

This clone was counted between two and nine times. The V call is TRBV7-2, the J call TRBJ2-7; D may be TRBD1 (6 bases). The CDR3 totals 17 residues. CDR1 and CDR2 from the germline V gene are SGHTA and FQGNSA. Trimming shortened V by 1 base and J by 5 bases, and 21 bases separated the two germline ends. CDR3 sequence (DNA): TGTGCCAGCAGCTTAGAACCCTCGGTCAGGGGACCCCACGAGCAGTACTTC. Its protein product is CASSLEPSVRGPHEQYF.

The V gene is TRBV1, the J gene TRBJ2-7; no DNA check was done on the table's D call, TRBD2. TRBV1 is termed a pseudogene. The CDR3 contains 15 residues. This CDR3 is CTSSTGLRRDYEQYF. The CDR3 nucleotides read TGCACCAGCAGCACGGGACTGAGGCGGGACTACGAGCAGTACTTC.

This clone has just a few counts. The J gene is TRBJ1-2, the V gene TRBV2; D remains ambiguous. Germline lookup yields CDR1 SNHLY and CDR2 FYNNEI. V shed 3 bases and J shed 0 bases, with 11 bases lying between them. The CDR3 runs to 15 residues. The CDR3 sequence: CASSEVRVPNYGYTF. The CDR3 nucleotides are TGTGCCAGCAGTGAGGTGAGGGTACCTAACTATGGCTACACCTTC.

The V and J genes are TRBV5-4 and TRBJ1-3, with D uncertain. Germline-derived CDR1 and CDR2 are SGHNT and YYREEE (reference sequence). Trimming shortened V by 2 bases and J by 3 bases, and 6 bases separated the two germline ends. CDR3 size: 13 residues. In nucleotides, the CDR3 is TGTGCCAGCAGCTTCGAGCATGGAAACACCATATATTTT. It translates to CASSFEHGNTIYF.

This chain links TRBV10-1 with TRBJ2-7; 7 bases fit TRBD1. Germline V gene sequence: CDR1 WNHNN, CDR2 SYGVQD (reference sequence). Germline trimming cut 5 bases from V and 8 bases from J; bases unmatched to any gene: 27. The CDR3 has 19 amino acids. The CDR3 protein is CASSLQGGRQGASGSKQYF. CDR3 in DNA: TGCGCCAGCAGTCTACAAGGGGGCAGACAAGGGGCCTCCGGTAGTAAGCAGTACTTC.

The V call is TRBV30, the J call TRBJ1-1, with D hard to call. Trimming stripped 0 bases from V and 5 bases from J, with 13 bases between. Germline V lookup: CDR1 GTSNPN, CDR2 SVGIG (reference sequence). The CDR3 loop spans 14 amino acids. The CDR3 DNA sequence: TGTGCCTGGAGTGTAAGGATTCAGGTAACTGAAGCTTTCTTT. As protein: CAWSVRIQVTEAFF.

The gene calls are TRBV5-6 and TRBJ2-3, with 12 bases lining up with TRBD1. The CDR3 runs to 16 residues. Looked up from germline, CDR1 is SGHDT and CDR2 is YYEEEE. J lost 3 bases, V lost 4 bases, and 6 bases had no gene match. In nucleotides, the CDR3 is TGTGCCAGCAGCGCCCCGGGACAGGGGGCAACAGATACGCAGTATTTT. Translating it yields CASSAPGQGATDTQYF.

As concerns this clone: Other DNA sequences of this sample code for an identical CDR3. The rearrangement uses TRBV7-6 and TRBJ2-7, with TRBD2 matching over 7 bases. V gave up 3 bases and J gave up 3 bases; unmatched junction bases: 17. Per germline, CDR1 SGHVS and CDR2 FNYEAQ. The CDR3 runs to 18 residues. CDR3 sequence reads: CASSLAHFYKRDGYEQYF. In DNA, the CDR3 is TGTGCCAGCAGCTTGGCGCACTTTTACAAGCGGGATGGCTACGAGCAGTACTTC.

The chain employs TRBV29-1 and TRBJ2-5, with a possible D match to TRBD2 (5 bases). The CDR3 runs to 14 residues. CDR1 and CDR2 from the germline V gene are SQVTM and ANQGSEA. V was clipped by 5 bases and J by 5 bases, with 18 bases between them. The CDR3 nucleotides are TGCAGCGTTCGTGGCGGACTCGGGGTGGAGACCCAGTACTTC. Translated, it gives CSVRGGLGVETQYF.

The genes are TRBV5-8 and TRBJ2-5; TRBD2 is a possible D gene (5 bases). The CDR3 has 16 amino acids. CDR1 and CDR2 (germline): SGHTS, YDEGEE. V was pared by 0 bases and J by 4 bases, with 16 bases between. The chain's CDR3 is CASSLESRIGVETQYF. CDR3 bases: TGTGCCAGCAGCTTGGAGTCTCGAATCGGGGTAGAGACCCAGTACTTC.

The chain has TRBV7-3 and TRBJ2-3, with TRBD2 identical over 7 bases. Germline V gives CDR1 SGHTA, CDR2 FQGTGA. V dropped 5 bases and J dropped 3; count of bases not matched to a gene: 8. CDR3 size: 15 residues. CDR3 loop: CASSLGGERTDTQYF. CDR3 sequence (DNA): TGTGCCAGCAGCCTGGGGGGGGAGCGAACAGATACGCAGTATTTT.

The V call is TRBV4-3, the J call TRBJ2-6, with TRBD2 matching over 10 bases. Germline trimming cut 1 base from V and 0 bases from J; bases unmatched to any gene: 6. Germline loops: CDR1 LGHNA, CDR2 YSLEER. This CDR3 is 19 amino acids long. CDR3: CASSQGSAGGFSGANVLTF. The CDR3 nucleotides are TGCGCCAGCAGCCAAGGATCAGCGGGGGGGTTCTCTGGGGCCAACGTCCTGACTTTC.

The chain joins TRBV2 to TRBJ2-3; 8 bases are shared with TRBD2. Germline trimming cut 6 bases from V and 3 bases from J; bases unmatched to any gene: 8. The CDR3 loop spans 15 amino acids. In germline, CDR1 is SNHLY, CDR2 FYNNEI. In nucleotides, the CDR3 is TGTGCCAGCAGGAACCCCGGGGGGGGGACAGATACGCAGTATTTT. Its translation is CASRNPGGGTDTQYF.

The chain joins TRBV30 to TRBJ1-1; no reliable D call. V lost 0 bases, J lost 2 bases, and 4 bases lay in between. Germline V gene sequence: CDR1 GTSNPN, CDR2 SVGIG (reference sequence). The CDR3 length is 12 residues. As DNA, the CDR3 is TGTGCCTGGAGTGTACTTAACACTGAAGCTTTCTTT. Protein product: CAWSVLNTEAFF.

The V and J genes are TRBV28 and TRBJ2-1; the match to TRBD2 covers 10 bases. V dropped 3 bases and J dropped 9; count of bases not matched to a gene: 8. Germline V lookup: CDR1 MDHEN, CDR2 SYDVKM. The CDR3 spans 15 residues. In nucleotides, the CDR3 is TGTGCCAGCAGTTTTCGGCTAGCGGGAGTTGGTGAGCAGTTCTTC. Amino acid sequence: CASSFRLAGVGEQFF.

The chain recombines TRBV11-1 with TRBJ2-7; D is perhaps TRBD2 (6 bases). The germline CDR1 and CDR2 sequences are SGHAT and FQDESV (reference sequence). CDR3 length equals 13 residues. Between the trimmed V and J ends, which lost 3 bases and 7 bases, there was a span of 13 bases. The CDR3 DNA is TGTGCCAGCAGCTTTGGCGGGGCGCGGGAGCAGTACTTC. Translation gives CASSFGGAREQYF.

The chain has TRBV28 and TRBJ1-1; D remains ambiguous. CDR3 length equals 12 residues. The germline V gene encodes CDR1 MDHEN and CDR2 SYDVKM. With 2 bases removed from V and 5 bases from J, the gap between germline ends came to 6 bases. The CDR3: CASSLIETEAFF. The CDR3 DNA reads as TGTGCCAGCAGTTTAATTGAGACTGAAGCTTTCTTT.

Only a few counts were recorded for this clone. The J gene is TRBJ2-4, the V gene TRBV7-2; 7 bases fit TRBD1. Germline CDR1 and CDR2: SGHTA and FQGNSA. Trimming cost V 5 bases and J 5 bases; bases outside gene matches: 12. The CDR3 is 16 amino acids. The DNA of the CDR3 is TGTGCCAGCAGCCCCCCGACAGGGACGATACAAAACATTCAGTACTTC. This gives the protein CASSPPTGTIQNIQYF. Looking up the rest from reference TRBV7-2 and TRBJ2-4 gives the full variable domain: GAGVSQSPSNKVTEKGKDVELRCDPISGHTALYWYRQSLGQGLEFLIYFQGNSAPDKSGLPSDRFSAERTGGSVSTLTIQRTQQEDSAVYLCASSPPTGTIQNIQYFGAGTRLSVL.

The chain recombines TRBV7-2 with TRBJ2-7; D is uncertain. In germline, CDR1 is SGHTA, CDR2 FQGNSA. Trimming cost V 3 bases and J 0 bases, with 9 bases left between them. The CDR3 contains 14 residues. The CDR3 bases are TGTGCCAGCAGCTTTTCGGTTAGCTCCTACGAGCAGTACTTC. Translated, it gives CASSFSVSSYEQYF.

This chain uses TRBV5-1 with TRBJ1-2; 7 nucleotides align to TRBD1. After removal of 0 bases from V and 6 bases from J, the junction contained 5 bases not matched to a gene. CDR1 SGHRS and CDR2 YFSETQ come from the germline V gene. The CDR3 loop spans 14 amino acids. In DNA form, the CDR3 reads TGCGCCAGCAGCTTGGACAGGGGTACGGATGGCTACACCTTC. It specifies CASSLDRGTDGYTF.

This sequence joins TRBV6-1 and TRBJ1-2; D uncertain. Trimming removed 5 bases at V and 1 base at J, with 8 bases between. CDR1 is MNHNS, CDR2 SASEGT, per germline. The CDR3 loop spans 13 amino acids. CDR3 residues: CASSLRGNYGYTF. The CDR3 DNA is TGTGCCAGCAGTCTCCGGGGTAACTATGGCTACACCTTC.

The rearrangement joins TRBV4-3 to TRBJ2-7; 9 nucleotides match TRBD1. The V segment lost 0 bases and the J segment 4 bases; nucleotides outside the gene matches: 13. CDR1 is LGHNA, CDR2 YSLEER, per germline. The CDR3 extends over 18 amino acids. This CDR3 reads CASSQDLGKGTGSYEQYF. The CDR3 DNA reads as TGCGCCAGCAGCCAAGACCTTGGGAAAGGGACAGGGTCTTACGAGCAGTACTTC.

This clone was counted a few times. The chain employs TRBV5-8 and TRBJ2-1, with a weak D call TRBD1 (6 bases). The CDR3 is 13 amino acids. Germline assignment: CDR1 SGHTS and CDR2 YDEGEE. The V gene lost 3 bases and the J gene lost 4 bases, with 8 bases spanning the gap. The CDR3 reads CASSSTGYNEQFF. The DNA of the CDR3 is TGTGCCAGCAGCTCCACAGGGTACAATGAGCAGTTCTTC.

Here the CDR3 DNA reads TGTGGGGACAGGTGGTCCTCTGGAAACACCATATATTTT. Translated, it gives CGDRWSSGNTIYF. V usage is TRBV2 and J usage is TRBJ1-3; 8 bases agree with TRBD1. The germline gives CDR1 SNHLY, CDR2 FYNNEI. The CDR3 is 13 residues long.

The chain carries TRBV28 and TRBJ2-7; 9 bases are a match to TRBD1. Looked up from germline, CDR1 is MDHEN and CDR2 is SYDVKM. Trimming took 5 bases from V and 5 from J; bases not matched to a gene: 16. The CDR3 covers 17 residues. CDR3 amino acids: CASSTTFPGQGQHEQYF. CDR3 bases: TGTGCCAGCAGTACCACATTCCCGGGACAGGGTCAGCACGAGCAGTACTTC.

The chain joins TRBV6-5 to TRBJ2-7; weak D call: TRBD1 (6 bases). The germline V and J ends were trimmed by 6 bases and 0 bases, with 12 bases remaining between them. The CDR3 contains 14 residues. The germline gives CDR1 MNHEY, CDR2 SVGAGI. The CDR3 DNA sequence: TGTGCCAGCAGCCTAAACAGGGACTCCTACGAGCAGTACTTC. Its protein product is CASSLNRDSYEQYF.